What follows describes a single T cell receptor (beta chain). The clone's antigen remains unknown. No base qualities exist here, and no much larger clone lies one base off it. This record comes from a study of cytomegalovirus exposure and HLA in healthy donors (dated by TCRdb to about 2017). Looking at the study overall: An earlier analysis of approximately 550 of the donors reported about 250 Gb of sequence data and 120 million or so unique TCR beta sequences from about 180 million T cells. About 300 gigabases of sequencing data and 80 million or so unique TCR sequences were included in an early release covering roughly 700 HLA-typed donors. Among the roughly 380 genotyped donors, approximately 77% belonged to the genetic ancestry cluster associated with self-reported Caucasian donors. The aim of the study was to test whether cataloging public T cell receptors could identify signatures of past pathogen exposure. Using immunosequencing, the study profiled T cell repertoires from 500 to 800 subjects and related those repertoires to cytomegalovirus serostatus. Along with the roughly 610-subject first cohort, a separate validation cohort of 120 different subjects was used. To predict cytomegalovirus infection status, the study brought together high-throughput TCR immunosequencing, statistical association of individual TCRs with disease status, and machine learning. A later analysis re-examined previously published TCR beta repertoires from more than 650 donors and added high-resolution HLA genotyping to investigate patterns of TCR occurrence. In the later analysis, no new phenotypic data were used to find candidate immune exposures; instead, reliance was placed on TCR beta sequences and their occurrence across donors. An earlier analysis of fewer than 750 of the donors used high-throughput TCR beta sequencing to judge whether each TCR beta V gene segment behaved as functional or pseudogenic. Donor age, sex, ethnicity and CMV serostatus were collected together with the repertoire data. A later genetic analysis took genome-wide SNP genotypes for about three fifths of the roughly 670 donors and used that subset as a discovery cohort. Every discovery cohort repertoire had been produced on one sequencing platform. HLA typing covered class I and class II loci at four-digit resolution. The number of donors typed differed by locus, with 629-630 for A, B, C, DRB1 and DQB1, around 500 for DQA1, 600 to 610 for DPA1, and over 400 for DPB1. A handful of DR-DQ haplotypes were handled as single units for association and clustering because linkage in the cohort was strong. Across around 400 genotyped donors of the cohort, an average of about 240,000 unique TCR beta nucleotide sequences per donor were sequenced, and roughly 18% of those sequences were non-productive. Overall study results and their limits: In vitro tests confirmed that a few of the cytomegalovirus-associated TCR beta chains recognize cytomegalovirus antigens. In a later genetic analysis, a missense DCLRE1C variant was associated with V-gene and J-gene trimming of TCR beta chains, and the association was replicated in an independent cohort. A cluster of highly shared sequence variants was judged likely to be a technical artifact of the sequencing pipeline. Most TCR sequences were seen in very few donors, while some public TCRs were found in many individuals. In this cohort, only TCR beta chains were sequenced, and detectable features were limited by the absence of alpha or paired-chain data. The classifier was reported to diagnose cytomegalovirus status with high specificity and sensitivity in both the original and validation cohorts. According to a later genetic analysis, donors in an Asian-associated ancestry cluster had fewer N-insertions in productive TCRs than the approximately 670-donor mean. A further reported finding was that TCR beta sequences accurately predicted the HLA-A and HLA-B alleles for most subjects in the first cohort. Some IMGT-functional V segments, including TRBV6-2 and TRBV6-3, could not be distinguished by the 87-base-pair reads and were therefore excluded. A later analysis found that TCR association rates varied across HLA loci, with DRB1 alleles showing the most associated TCRs and HLA-C alleles the fewest. CMV serostatus was the only immune exposure information available for the cohort. Because HLA typing was missing for some donors at each locus, association tests included only the typed subset. Several of the top co-occurrence clusters appeared to be linked to parvovirus B19, influenza, CMV and Epstein-Barr virus, according to a later analysis. Correlated functional status among segregating V segments might reflect linkage disequilibrium, but an unknown experimental factor could not be ruled out. According to a later analysis, most CMV-associated TCR beta chains appeared to be HLA-restricted, and the HLA associations seemed to be driven largely by CMV exposure. In the study, 164 TCR beta chains were listed as associated with cytomegalovirus. Around 16 rarely observed V segments, including chromosome 9 orphons, were excluded from the earlier analysis of 550 to 700 of the donors because counts were too low. Sequencing depth was assumed to be roughly uniform across donors in the presence/absence analyses, though that assumption may not hold. It was suggested by the authors that the approach could potentially be generalized to other disease states and immunological phenotypes. In a later analysis, around 17,000 TCR beta sequences were associated with specific HLA alleles at a false discovery rate of 0.05. In a later analysis, HLA-associated TCR beta chains were found to be more clonally expanded and to have lower generation probabilities than equally common non-associated chains. Broadly in line with IMGT annotations, most TCR beta V segments showed up in productive rearrangements about 87% or about 30% of the time in an earlier analysis of several hundred of the donors. Strong co-occurrence of HLA alleles, especially DR and DQ, made assigning TCR associations to individual alleles difficult.

In total, roughly 670 healthy bone marrow donors made up the cohort. At the time of sampling, every cohort member was nominally healthy, though immune exposures that went unrecorded were likely present. The donor tested CMV seronegative and was one of the 352 seronegative cohort members. Each donor provided a peripheral blood sample, and peripheral blood mononuclear cells were used for TCR beta sequencing. Genomic DNA was extracted from the blood cell samples with the Qiagen DNeasy Blood Extraction Kit. There are 16 amino acids in the CDR3, from cysteine to phenylalanine inclusive. Only CDR3 DNA is held: 48 bases, read in frame from base 1. CDR1 and CDR2 are read off the germline V gene (reference sequence) as LNHNV and YYDKDF. At the junction V is shortened by 0 bases and J by 3 bases, with 14 bases in between. Library prep was done by the immunoSEQ multiplex PCR assay. For the multiplex PCR, a mixture combining 60 forward primers for TCR Vbeta segments and 13 reverse primers for TCR Jbeta segments was used. The CDR3 region of rearranged TCR beta genes was amplified from genomic DNA by a multiplex PCR assay. The amplified TCR beta libraries were sequenced on the Illumina HiSeq System as 87-base-pair reads. The study's processing was this. A later analysis tallied tens of millions of unique TCR beta chains across the 666 repertoires, and about 12 million of those chains were shared by two or more donors. To remove PCR and sequencing errors, raw reads were error-corrected and collapsed into unique sequences using a nearest-neighbor algorithm that merged closely related sequences. Alignment of CDR3 sequences to IMGT reference sequences was used to assign V, D and J gene segments. Each retained sequence needed at least a six-nucleotide match to both a V gene segment and a J gene segment. Rearrangements were called productive when the CDR3 lacked stop codons and stayed in frame with V and J; all others were non-productive. Following IMGT convention, CDR3 was defined as the stretch from the second conserved V-encoded cysteine up to the conserved J-encoded phenylalanine. In an earlier analysis of around 640 of the donors, sequences lacking an unambiguous match to a single V gene segment were excluded. An earlier analysis of 500 to 700 of the donors classified V segments as functional when productive rearrangements were above 56.7% and as segregating when the standard deviation between donors was above 5%. To diagnose cytomegalovirus status from the catalog of TCR beta chain sequences, a statistical classification framework was built. V and J gene assignment, in a later analysis, came from comparing TCR nucleotide sequences with IMGT/GENE-DB human TR gene sequences. In a later analysis, CDR3 sequences and most-parsimonious VDJ recombination scenarios were assigned using the TCRdist pipeline. A later analysis defined each TCR beta chain by its CDR3 amino acid sequence plus V-gene family, and excluded reads lacking a unique V-gene family. To address suspected cross-contamination and a sequencing artifact, a later analysis removed roughly 640 highly shared, low-generation-probability nucleotide sequences. In a later analysis, a clonal expansion index was calculated for each public chain from normalized within-repertoire ranks of inferred template counts. In a later analysis, generation probabilities were computed using a VDJ recombination model fitted to out-of-frame rearrangements, and the results were checked against IGoR. Hypergeometric tests were used in a later analysis to score TCR-TCR, TCR-HLA and TCR-CMV co-occurrence, with a repertoire-size bias correction applied to the TCR pairs. A later analysis estimated false discovery rates by permuting HLA or CMV assignments 20 times. In a later analysis, co-occurring TCRs were grouped using DBSCAN, and TCRdist sequence similarity was added for clustering within HLA-allele-positive subsets. For co-occurrence clustering, repertoires with fewer than 30,000 or more than 120,000 public chains were excluded, along with 4 to 6 repertoires with anomalous nucleotide sharing. The table was pulled from immuneACCESS by TCRdb, which kept in-frame rearrangements only. Such tables lose some clones; where checked, under half of the loss comes from unresolved V genes, and the rest has no known cause. Clone size and V and J calls were adopted from that table, with D and trimming inferred from the DNA. The sample data list roughly 150,000 clones, and 60% to 80% of these were observed just once. About 1.8% of the sample is held by the ten biggest clonotypes.

This receptor was obtained from a woman in her 30s in good health and CMV-seronegative. Sequenced material: PBMCs. Here the chain combines TRBV15 and TRBJ1-2; TRBD1 could be the D gene, as 6 bases match. The CDR3 loop reads CATSRDQWGLDYGYTF. Read as DNA, the sequence is TGTGCCACCAGCAGAGATCAGTGGGGGCTCGACTATGGCTACACCTTC.